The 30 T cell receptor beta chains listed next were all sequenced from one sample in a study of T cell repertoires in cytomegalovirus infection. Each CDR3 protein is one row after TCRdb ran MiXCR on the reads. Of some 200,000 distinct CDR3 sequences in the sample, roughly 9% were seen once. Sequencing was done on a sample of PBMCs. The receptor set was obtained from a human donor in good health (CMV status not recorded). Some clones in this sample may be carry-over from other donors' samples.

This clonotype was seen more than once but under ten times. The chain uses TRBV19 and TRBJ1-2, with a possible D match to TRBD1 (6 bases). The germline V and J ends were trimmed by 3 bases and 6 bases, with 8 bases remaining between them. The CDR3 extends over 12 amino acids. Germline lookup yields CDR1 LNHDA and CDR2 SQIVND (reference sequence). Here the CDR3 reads CASSIGGDGYTF. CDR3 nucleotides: TGTGCCAGTAGTATTGGGGGCGATGGCTACACCTTC.

The CDR3 sequence: CSVVSGQGLYEQYF. CDR3 nucleotides: TGCAGCGTTGTCAGTGGGCAGGGCCTCTACGAGCAGTACTTC. J is TRBJ2-7 and V is TRBV29-1; D is perhaps TRBD1 (5 bases). This CDR3 comprises 14 residues. V was pared by 4 bases and J by 3 bases, with 16 bases between. The germline V gene has CDR1 SQVTM and CDR2 ANQGSEA.

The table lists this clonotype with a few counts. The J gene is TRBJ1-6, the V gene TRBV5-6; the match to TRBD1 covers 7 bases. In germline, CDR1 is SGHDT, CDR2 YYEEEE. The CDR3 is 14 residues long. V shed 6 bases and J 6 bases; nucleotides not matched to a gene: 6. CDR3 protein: CASKVQGSNSPLHF. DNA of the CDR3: TGTGCCAGCAAAGTACAGGGGAGTAATTCACCCCTCCACTTT.

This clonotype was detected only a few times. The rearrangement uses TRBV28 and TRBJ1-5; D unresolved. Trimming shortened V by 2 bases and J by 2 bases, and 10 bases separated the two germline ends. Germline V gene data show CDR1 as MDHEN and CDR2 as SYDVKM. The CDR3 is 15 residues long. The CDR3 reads CASSLTGRGNQPQHF. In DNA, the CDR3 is TGTGCCAGCAGTTTAACCGGGCGGGGCAATCAGCCCCAGCATTTT.

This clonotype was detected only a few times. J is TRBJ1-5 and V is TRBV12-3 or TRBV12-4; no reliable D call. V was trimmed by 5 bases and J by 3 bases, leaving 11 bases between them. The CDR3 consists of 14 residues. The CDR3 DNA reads TGTGCCAGCAGTAAACCCGGGCACAATCAGCCCCAGCATTTT. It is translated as CASSKPGHNQPQHF.

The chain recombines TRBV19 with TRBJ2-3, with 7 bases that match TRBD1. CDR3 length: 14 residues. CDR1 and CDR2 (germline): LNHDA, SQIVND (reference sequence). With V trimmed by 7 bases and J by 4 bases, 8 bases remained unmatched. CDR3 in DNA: TGTGCCAGTACCCGGGACAGAGTATCAGATACGCAGTATTTT. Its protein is CASTRDRVSDTQYF.

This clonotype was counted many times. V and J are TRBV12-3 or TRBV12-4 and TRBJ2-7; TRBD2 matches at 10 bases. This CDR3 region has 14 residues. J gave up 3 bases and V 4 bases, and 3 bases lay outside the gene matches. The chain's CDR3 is CASSSRTSGYEQYF. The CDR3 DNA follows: TGTGCCAGCAGTTCCCGGACTAGCGGCTACGAGCAGTACTTC.

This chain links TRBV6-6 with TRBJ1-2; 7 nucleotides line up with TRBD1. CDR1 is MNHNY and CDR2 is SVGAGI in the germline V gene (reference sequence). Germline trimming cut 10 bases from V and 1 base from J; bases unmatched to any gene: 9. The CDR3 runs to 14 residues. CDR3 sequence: CATLRTGGNYGYTF. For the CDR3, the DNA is TGTGCCACCCTCCGGACAGGAGGTAACTATGGCTACACCTTC.

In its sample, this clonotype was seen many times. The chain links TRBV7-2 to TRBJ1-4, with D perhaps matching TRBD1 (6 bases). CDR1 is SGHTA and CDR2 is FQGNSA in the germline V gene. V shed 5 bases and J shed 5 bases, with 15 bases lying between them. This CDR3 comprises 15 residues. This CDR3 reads CASSVQGSWNEKLFF. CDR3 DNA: TGTGCCAGCAGCGTACAGGGATCTTGGAATGAAAAACTGTTTTTT.

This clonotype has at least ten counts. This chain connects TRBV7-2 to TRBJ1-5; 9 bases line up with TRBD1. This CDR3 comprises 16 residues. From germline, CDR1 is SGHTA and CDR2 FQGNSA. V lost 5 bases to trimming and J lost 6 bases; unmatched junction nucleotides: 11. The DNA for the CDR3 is TGTGCCAGCAGCGGGAACCGGGGACAGGGTATTCAGCCCCAGCATTTT. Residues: CASSGNRGQGIQPQHF.

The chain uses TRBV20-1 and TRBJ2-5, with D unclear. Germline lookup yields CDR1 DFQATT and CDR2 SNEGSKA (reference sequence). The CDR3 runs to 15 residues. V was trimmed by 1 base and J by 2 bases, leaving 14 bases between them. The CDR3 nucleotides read TGCAGTGCTAGAGGGCGACAATTATATCAAGAGACCCAGTACTTC. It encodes CSARGRQLYQETQYF.

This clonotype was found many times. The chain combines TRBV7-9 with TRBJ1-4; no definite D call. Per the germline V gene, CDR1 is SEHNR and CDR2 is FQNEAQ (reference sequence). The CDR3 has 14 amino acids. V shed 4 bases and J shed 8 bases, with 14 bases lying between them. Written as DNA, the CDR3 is TGTGCCAGCAGCTCTTCATGGAGTCCGGAAAAACTGTTTTTT. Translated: CASSSSWSPEKLFF.

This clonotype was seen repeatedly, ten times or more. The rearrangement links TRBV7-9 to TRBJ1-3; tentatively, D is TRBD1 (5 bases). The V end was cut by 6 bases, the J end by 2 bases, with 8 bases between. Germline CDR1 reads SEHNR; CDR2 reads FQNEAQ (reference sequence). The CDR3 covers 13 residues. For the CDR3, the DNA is TGTGCCAGCAGGCGACAGACTGGAAACACCATATATTTT. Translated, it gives CASRRQTGNTIYF.

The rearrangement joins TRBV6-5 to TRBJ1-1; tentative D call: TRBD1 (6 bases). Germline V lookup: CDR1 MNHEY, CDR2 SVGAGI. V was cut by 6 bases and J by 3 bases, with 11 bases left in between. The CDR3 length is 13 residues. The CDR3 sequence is CASSRSGDTEAFF. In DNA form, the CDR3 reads TGTGCCAGCAGCAGGTCAGGGGACACTGAAGCTTTCTTT.

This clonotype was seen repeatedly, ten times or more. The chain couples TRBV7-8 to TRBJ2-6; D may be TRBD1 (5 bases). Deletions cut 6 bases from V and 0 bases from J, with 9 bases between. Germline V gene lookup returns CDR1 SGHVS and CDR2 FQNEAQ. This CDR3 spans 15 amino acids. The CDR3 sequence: CASRVRGSGANVLTF. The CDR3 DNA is TGTGCCAGCAGGGTTAGGGGCTCTGGGGCCAACGTCCTGACTTTC.

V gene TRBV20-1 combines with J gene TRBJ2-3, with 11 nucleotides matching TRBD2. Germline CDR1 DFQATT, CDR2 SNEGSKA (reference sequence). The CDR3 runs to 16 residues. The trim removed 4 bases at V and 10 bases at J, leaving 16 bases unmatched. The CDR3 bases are TGCAGTGCTAAGTTCTTGAAGACTAGCGGGATCCGGGCGCAGTATTTT. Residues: CSAKFLKTSGIRAQYF.

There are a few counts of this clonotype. CDR3 amino acids: CATSRVIAAGFYNEQFF. The CDR3 DNA is TGTGCCACCAGCAGAGTCATCGCCGCAGGCTTCTACAATGAGCAGTTCTTC. The chain is built from TRBV15 and TRBJ2-1; no firm D call. Trimming pared 1 base from V and 3 bases from J, leaving 16 bases between. Germline V CDR1 and CDR2: LNHNV, YYDKDF (reference sequence). The CDR3 runs to 17 residues.

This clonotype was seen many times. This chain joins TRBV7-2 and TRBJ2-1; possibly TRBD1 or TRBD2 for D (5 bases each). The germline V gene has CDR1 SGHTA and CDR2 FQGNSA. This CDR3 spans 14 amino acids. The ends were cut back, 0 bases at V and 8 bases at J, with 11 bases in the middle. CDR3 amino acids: CASSLAGRGDEQFF. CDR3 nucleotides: TGTGCCAGCAGCTTAGCAGGCCGGGGCGATGAGCAGTTCTTC.

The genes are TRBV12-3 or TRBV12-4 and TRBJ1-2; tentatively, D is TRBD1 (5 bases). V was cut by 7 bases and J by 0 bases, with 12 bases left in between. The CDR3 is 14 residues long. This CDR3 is CASTQRGPNYGYTF. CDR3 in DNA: TGTGCCAGCACCCAAAGGGGCCCTAACTATGGCTACACCTTC.

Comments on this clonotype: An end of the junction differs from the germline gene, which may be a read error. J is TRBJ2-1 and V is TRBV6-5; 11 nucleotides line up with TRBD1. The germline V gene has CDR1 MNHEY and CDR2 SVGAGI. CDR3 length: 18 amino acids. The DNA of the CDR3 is TGTGCCAGCCGCCCCGGACAGGGGGCTAAAGTCTCCAACAATGAGCAGTTCTTC. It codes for CASRPGQGAKVSNNEQFF.

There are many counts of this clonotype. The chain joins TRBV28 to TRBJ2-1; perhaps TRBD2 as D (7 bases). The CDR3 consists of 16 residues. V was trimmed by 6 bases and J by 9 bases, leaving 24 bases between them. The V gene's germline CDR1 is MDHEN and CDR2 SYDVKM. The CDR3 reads CASSQTVGGRRSEQFF. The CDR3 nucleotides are TGTGCCAGCAGCCAGACGGTGGGGGGGCGCCGCAGTGAGCAGTTCTTC.

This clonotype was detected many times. CDR3 DNA sequence: TGTGCCAGCAGTCCAAGCGGGTCGGACTACAATGAGCAGTTCTTC. Translation gives CASSPSGSDYNEQFF. The J gene is TRBJ2-1, the V gene TRBV27; TRBD2 is a possible D gene (6 bases). Trimming pared 5 bases from V and 3 bases from J, leaving 14 bases between. The V gene's germline CDR1 is MNHEY and CDR2 SMNVEV (reference sequence). The CDR3 runs to 15 residues.

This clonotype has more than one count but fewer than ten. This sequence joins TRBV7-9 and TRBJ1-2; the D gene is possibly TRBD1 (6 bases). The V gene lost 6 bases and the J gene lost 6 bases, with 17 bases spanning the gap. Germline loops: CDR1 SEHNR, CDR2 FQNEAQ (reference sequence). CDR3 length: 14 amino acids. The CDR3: CASSWRGDLDGYTF. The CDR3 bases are TGTGCCAGCAGTTGGAGGGGGGACTTGGATGGCTACACCTTC.

The CDR3 region is CSARAGQVTYEQYF. CDR3 nucleotides: TGCAGTGCTAGAGCGGGACAGGTTACCTACGAGCAGTACTTC. This chain connects TRBV20-1 to TRBJ2-7; 8 nucleotides match TRBD1. CDR3 length equals 14 residues. The ends lost 1 base at V and 2 bases at J; junction bases unmatched: 4. CDR1 is DFQATT, CDR2 SNEGSKA, per germline (reference sequence).

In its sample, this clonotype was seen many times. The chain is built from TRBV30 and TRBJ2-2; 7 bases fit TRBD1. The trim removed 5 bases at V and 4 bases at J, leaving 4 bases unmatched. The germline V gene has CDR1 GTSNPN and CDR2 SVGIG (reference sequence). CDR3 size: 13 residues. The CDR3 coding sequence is TGTGCCTGGGGTACAGGGGTCACCGGGGAGCTGTTTTTT. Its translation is CAWGTGVTGELFF. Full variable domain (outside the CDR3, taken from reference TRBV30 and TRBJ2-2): SQTIHQWPATLVQPVGSPLSLECTVEGTSNPNLYWYRQAAGRGLQLLFYSVGIGQISSEVPQNLSASRPQDRQFILSSKKLLLSDSGFYLCAWGTGVTGELFFGEGSRLTVL.

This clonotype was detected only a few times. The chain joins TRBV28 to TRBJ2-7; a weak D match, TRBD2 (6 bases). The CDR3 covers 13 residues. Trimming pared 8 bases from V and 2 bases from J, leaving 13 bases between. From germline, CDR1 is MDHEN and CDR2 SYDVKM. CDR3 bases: TGTGCCAGCGGGGGGACCGGTCCCTACGAGCAGTACTTC. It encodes CASGGTGPYEQYF.

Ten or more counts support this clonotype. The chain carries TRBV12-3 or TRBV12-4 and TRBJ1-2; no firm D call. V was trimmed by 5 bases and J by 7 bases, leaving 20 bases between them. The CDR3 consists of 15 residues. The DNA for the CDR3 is TGTGCCAGCAGTCCCGGTGACCCTGGGGTAGCTGGCTACACCTTC. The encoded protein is CASSPGDPGVAGYTF.

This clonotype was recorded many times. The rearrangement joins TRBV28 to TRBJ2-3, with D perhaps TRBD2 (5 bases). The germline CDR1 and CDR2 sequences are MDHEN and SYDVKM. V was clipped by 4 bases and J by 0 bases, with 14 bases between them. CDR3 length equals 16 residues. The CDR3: CASSSTMRTSTDTQYF. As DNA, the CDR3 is TGTGCCAGCAGTTCCACGATGAGGACTAGCACAGATACGCAGTATTTT.

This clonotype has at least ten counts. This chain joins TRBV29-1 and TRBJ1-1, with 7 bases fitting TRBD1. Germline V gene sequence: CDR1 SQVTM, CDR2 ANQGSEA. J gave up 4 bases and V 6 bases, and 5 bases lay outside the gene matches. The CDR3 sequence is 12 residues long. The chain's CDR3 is CSVSTGPTEAFF. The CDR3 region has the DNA TGCAGCGTATCGACAGGGCCCACTGAAGCTTTCTTT.

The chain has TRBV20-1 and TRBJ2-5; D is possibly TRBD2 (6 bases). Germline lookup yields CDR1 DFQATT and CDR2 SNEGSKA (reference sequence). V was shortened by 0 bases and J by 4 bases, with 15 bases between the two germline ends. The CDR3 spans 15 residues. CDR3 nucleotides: TGCAGTGCTAGAGATGACGGTGGAGGGCGAGAGACCCAGTACTTC. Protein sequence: CSARDDGGGRETQYF.